The T cell receptor beta chain described here comes from a study of response to subunit inactivated influenza vaccine. TCRdb reanalysed the RT-PCR reads using MiXCR and keeps one entry per CDR3 protein. The profile shows about 520,000 distinct CDR3 sequences, approximately 7.8% of them singletons. There are many counts of this clonotype. V was clipped by 3 bases and J by 4 bases; unmatched bases: 3. Germline CDR1 DFQATT, CDR2 SNEGSKA (reference sequence). The CDR3 spans 13 residues. The clonotype comes from a man between 50 and 70 years old who received an inactivated influenza vaccine. The input for sequencing was PBMCs from blood, taken roughly 24 months after vaccination. The gene calls are TRBV20-1 and TRBJ2-3, with 8 positions matching TRBD2. Here the CDR3 reads CSASGGAADTQYF. The CDR3 nucleotides are TGCAGTGCTAGCGGGGGGGCTGCAGATACGCAGTATTTT.